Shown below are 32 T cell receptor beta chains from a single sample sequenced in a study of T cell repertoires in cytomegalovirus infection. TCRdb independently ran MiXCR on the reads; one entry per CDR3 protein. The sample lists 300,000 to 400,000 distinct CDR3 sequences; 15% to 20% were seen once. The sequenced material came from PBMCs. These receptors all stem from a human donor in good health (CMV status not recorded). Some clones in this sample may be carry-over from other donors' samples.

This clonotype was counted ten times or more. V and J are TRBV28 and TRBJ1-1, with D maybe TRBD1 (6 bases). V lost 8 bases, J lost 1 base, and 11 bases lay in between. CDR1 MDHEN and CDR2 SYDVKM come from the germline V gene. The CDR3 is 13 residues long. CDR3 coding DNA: TGTGCCAGCGCCGTGACAGGGAACACTGAAGCTTTCTTT. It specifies CASAVTGNTEAFF.

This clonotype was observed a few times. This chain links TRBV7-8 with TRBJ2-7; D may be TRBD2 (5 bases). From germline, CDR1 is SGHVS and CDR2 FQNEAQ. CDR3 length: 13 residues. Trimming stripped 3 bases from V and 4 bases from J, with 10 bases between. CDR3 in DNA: TGTGCCAGCAGCTTCCGGGGAGAGTACGAGCAGTACTTC. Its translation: CASSFRGEYEQYF.

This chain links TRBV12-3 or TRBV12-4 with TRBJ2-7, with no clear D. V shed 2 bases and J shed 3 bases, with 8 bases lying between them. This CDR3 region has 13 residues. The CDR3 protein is CASSLHSNYEQYF. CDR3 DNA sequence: TGTGCCAGCAGTTTACACAGCAACTACGAGCAGTACTTC.

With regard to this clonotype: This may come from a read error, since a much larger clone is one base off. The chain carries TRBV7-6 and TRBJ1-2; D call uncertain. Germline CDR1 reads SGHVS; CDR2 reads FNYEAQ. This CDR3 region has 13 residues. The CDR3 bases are TGTCCCAGCAGTAGTGATGGGGTCTATGGCTACACCTTC. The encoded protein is CPSSSDGVYGYTF.

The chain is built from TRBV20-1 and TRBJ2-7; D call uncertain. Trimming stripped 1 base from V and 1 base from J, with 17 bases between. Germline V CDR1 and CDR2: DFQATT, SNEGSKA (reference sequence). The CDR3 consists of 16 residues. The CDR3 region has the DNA TGCAGTGCTAGAGTCCTTCTCCCGGGCCTTTCCTACGAGCAGTACTTC. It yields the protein CSARVLLPGLSYEQYF.

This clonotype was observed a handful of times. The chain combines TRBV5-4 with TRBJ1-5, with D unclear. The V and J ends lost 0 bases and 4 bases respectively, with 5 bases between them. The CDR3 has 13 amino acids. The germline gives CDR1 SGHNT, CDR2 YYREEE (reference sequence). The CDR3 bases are TGTGCCAGCAGCTTGGACCAAAATCAGCCCCAGCATTTT. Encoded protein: CASSLDQNQPQHF.

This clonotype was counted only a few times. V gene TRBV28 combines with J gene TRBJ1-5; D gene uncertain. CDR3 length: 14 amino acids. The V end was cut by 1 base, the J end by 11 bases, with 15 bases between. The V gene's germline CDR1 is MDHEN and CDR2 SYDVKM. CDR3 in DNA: TGTGCCAGCAGTTTATACTCGCGCGGTTGGGCCCAGCATTTT. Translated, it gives CASSLYSRGWAQHF.

CDR3 loop: CASTHDRDTEAFF. DNA of the CDR3: TGTGCCAGCACCCACGACAGGGACACTGAAGCTTTCTTT. V usage is TRBV2 and J usage is TRBJ1-1; 7 positions match TRBD1. Germline V gives CDR1 SNHLY, CDR2 FYNNEI. This CDR3 contains 13 residues. The V segment lost 7 bases and the J segment 3 bases; nucleotides outside the gene matches: 5.

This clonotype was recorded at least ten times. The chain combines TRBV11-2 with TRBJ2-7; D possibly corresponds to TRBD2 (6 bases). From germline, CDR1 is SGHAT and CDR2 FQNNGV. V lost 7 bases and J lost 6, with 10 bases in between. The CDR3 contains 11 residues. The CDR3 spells CASTLATEQYF. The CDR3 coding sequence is TGTGCCAGCACCCTAGCGACCGAGCAGTACTTC.

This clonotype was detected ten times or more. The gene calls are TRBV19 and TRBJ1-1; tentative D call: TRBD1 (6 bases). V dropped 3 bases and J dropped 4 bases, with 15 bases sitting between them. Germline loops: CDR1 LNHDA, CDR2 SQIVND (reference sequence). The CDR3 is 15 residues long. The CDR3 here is CASSIGWGPGTEAFF. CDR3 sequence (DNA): TGTGCCAGTAGTATCGGGTGGGGGCCGGGCACTGAAGCTTTCTTT.

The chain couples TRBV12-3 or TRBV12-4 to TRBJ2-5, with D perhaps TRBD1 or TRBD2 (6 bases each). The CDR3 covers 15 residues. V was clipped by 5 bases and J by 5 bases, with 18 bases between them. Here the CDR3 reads CASSTFGGARETQYF. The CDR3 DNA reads TGTGCCAGCAGTACCTTCGGGGGCGCGCGGGAGACCCAGTACTTC.

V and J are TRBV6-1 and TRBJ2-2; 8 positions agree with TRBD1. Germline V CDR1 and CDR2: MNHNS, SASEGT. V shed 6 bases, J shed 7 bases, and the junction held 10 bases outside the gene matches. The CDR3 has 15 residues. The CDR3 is CASRPDRGFVGELFF. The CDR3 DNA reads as TGTGCCAGCAGACCCGACAGGGGATTTGTCGGGGAGCTGTTTTTT.

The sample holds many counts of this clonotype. The DNA of the CDR3 is TGTGCCAGCAGCTTATATTTAGGAGATACGCAGTATTTT. This sequence encodes CASSLYLGDTQYF. The chain couples TRBV7-2 to TRBJ2-3; D call uncertain. Trimming took 2 bases from V and 5 from J, leaving 8 bases between them. CDR3 size: 13 residues. Germline CDR1 reads SGHTA; CDR2 reads FQGNSA.

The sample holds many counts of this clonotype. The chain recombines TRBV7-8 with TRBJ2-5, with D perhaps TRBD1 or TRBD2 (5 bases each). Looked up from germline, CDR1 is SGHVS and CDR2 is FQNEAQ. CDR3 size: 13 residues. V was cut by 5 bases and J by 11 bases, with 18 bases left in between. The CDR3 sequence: CASSVAGTLKQYF. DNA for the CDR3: TGTGCCAGCAGCGTCGCAGGGACCCTGAAACAGTACTTC.

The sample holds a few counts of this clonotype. CDR3: CASRGQLGSPLHF. The CDR3 coding sequence is TGTGCCAGCAGAGGACAGCTGGGTTCACCCCTCCACTTT. The rearrangement links TRBV6-5 to TRBJ1-6; D is perhaps TRBD1 (6 bases). Trimming shortened V by 6 bases and J by 9 bases, and 12 bases separated the two germline ends. Germline-derived CDR1 and CDR2 are MNHEY and SVGAGI. The CDR3 loop spans 13 amino acids.

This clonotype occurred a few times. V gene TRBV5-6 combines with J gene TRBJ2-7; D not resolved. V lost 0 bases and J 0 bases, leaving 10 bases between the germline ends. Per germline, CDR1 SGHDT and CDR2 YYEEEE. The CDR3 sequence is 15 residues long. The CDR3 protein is CASSLAGPLSYEQYF. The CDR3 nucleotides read TGTGCCAGCAGCTTGGCCGGCCCTCTCTCCTACGAGCAGTACTTC.

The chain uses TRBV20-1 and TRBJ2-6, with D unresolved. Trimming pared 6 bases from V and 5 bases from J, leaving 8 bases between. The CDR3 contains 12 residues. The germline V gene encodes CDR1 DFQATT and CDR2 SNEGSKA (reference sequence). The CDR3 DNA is TGCAGTGCCTCGTCTTGGGCCAACGTCCTGACTTTC. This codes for CSASSWANVLTF.

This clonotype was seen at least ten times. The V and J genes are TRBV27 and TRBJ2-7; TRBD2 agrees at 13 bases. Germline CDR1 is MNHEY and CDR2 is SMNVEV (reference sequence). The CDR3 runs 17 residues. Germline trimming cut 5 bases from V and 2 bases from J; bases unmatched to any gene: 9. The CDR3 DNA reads TGTGCCAGCAGTACTTCTCGGACTAGCGGGAGACCCTACGAGCAGTACTTC. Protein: CASSTSRTSGRPYEQYF.

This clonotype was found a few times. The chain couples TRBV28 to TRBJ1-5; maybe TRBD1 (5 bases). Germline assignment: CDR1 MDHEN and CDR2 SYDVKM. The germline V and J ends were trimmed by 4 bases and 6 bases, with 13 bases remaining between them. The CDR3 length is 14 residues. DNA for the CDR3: TGTGCCAGCAGTTGGGAGGGGATCATTCAGCCCCAGCATTTT. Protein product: CASSWEGIIQPQHF.

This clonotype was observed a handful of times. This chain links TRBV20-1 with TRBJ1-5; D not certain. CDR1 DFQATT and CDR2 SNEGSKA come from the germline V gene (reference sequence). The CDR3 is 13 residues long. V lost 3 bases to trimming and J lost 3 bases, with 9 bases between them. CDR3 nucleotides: TGCAGTGCTAGTATAGACCACAATCAGCCCCAGCATTTT. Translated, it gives CSASIDHNQPQHF.

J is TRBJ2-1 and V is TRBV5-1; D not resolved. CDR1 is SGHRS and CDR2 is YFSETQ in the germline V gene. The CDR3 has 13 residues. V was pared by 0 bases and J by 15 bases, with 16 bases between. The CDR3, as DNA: TGCGCCAGCAGCTTGGCCGCGGAGCGAGACCCGTTCTTC. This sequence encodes CASSLAAERDPFF.

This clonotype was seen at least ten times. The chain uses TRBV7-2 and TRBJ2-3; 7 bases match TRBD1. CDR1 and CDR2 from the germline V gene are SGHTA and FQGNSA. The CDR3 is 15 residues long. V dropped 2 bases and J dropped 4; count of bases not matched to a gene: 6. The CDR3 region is CASSLFLRGPDTQYF. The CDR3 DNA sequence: TGTGCCAGCAGCTTATTTCTAAGGGGGCCAGATACGCAGTATTTT.

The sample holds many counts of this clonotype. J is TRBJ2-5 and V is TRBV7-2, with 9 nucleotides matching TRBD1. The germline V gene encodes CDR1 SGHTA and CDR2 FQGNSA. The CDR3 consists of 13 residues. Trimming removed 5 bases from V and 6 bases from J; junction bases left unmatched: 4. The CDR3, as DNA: TGTGCCAGCAGCCCGGGGACAGGGAAGACCCAGTACTTC. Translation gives CASSPGTGKTQYF.

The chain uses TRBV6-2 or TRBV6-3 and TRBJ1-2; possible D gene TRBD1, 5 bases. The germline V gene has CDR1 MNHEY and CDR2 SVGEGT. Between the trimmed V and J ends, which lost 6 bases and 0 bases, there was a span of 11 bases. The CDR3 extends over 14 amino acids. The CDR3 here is CASRDSSANYGYTF. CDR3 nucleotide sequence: TGTGCCAGCAGAGACAGCTCAGCTAACTATGGCTACACCTTC.

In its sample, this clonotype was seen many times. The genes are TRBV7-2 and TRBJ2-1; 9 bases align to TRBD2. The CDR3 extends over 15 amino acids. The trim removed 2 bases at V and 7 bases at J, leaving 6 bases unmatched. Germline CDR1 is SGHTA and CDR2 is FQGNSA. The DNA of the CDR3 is TGTGCCAGCAGCTTAAGGCGACTAGCGGCGAATGAGCAGTTCTTC. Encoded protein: CASSLRRLAANEQFF.

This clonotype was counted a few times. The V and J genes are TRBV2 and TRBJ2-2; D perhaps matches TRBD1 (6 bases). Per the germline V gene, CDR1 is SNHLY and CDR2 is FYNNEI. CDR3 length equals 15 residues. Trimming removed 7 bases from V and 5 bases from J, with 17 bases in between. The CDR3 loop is CASIEQGSGTGELFF. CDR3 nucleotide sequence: TGTGCCAGCATCGAACAGGGCTCGGGGACCGGGGAGCTGTTTTTT.

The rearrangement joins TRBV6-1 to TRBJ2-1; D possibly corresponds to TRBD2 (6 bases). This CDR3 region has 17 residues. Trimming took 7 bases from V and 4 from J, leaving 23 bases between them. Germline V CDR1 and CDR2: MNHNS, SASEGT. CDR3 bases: TGTGCCAGCACCCGCAGAGGGGTGGCGGGGATGTACAATGAGCAGTTCTTC. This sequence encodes CASTRRGVAGMYNEQFF.

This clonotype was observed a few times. CDR3 in DNA: TGCAGTGCGGGCAAGAACACTGAAGCTTTCTTT. This codes for CSAGKNTEAFF. This chain joins TRBV20-1 and TRBJ1-1, with D uncertain. V lost 6 bases, J lost 1 base, and 6 bases lay in between. CDR3 length equals 11 residues. Per the germline V gene, CDR1 is DFQATT and CDR2 is SNEGSKA (reference sequence).

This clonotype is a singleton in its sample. CDR3 loop: CASSYKREVDEQYF. The CDR3 DNA reads TGTGCCAGCAGTTACAAGCGGGAGGTCGACGAGCAGTACTTC. The V call is TRBV6-8, the J call TRBJ2-7; 9 nucleotides match TRBD2. With 2 bases clipped from V and 5 bases from J, the junction kept 4 bases outside the gene matches. This CDR3 has 14 amino acids. Germline CDR1 reads MNHGY; CDR2 reads SAAAGT.

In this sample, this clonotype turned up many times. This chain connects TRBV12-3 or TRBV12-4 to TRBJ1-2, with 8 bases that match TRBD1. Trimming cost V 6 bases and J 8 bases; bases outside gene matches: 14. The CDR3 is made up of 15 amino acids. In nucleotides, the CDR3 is TGTGCCAGCAGAAAGACAGGGGAGACCTACGACGGCTACACCTTC. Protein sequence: CASRKTGETYDGYTF.

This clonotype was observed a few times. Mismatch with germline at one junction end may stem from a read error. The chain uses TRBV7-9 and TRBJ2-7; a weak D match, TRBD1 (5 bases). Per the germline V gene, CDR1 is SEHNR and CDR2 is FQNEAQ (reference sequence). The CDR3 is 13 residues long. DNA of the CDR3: TGTGCCAGCAGCCACGACAGTGATTACGAGCGGTACTTC. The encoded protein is CASSHDSDYERYF.

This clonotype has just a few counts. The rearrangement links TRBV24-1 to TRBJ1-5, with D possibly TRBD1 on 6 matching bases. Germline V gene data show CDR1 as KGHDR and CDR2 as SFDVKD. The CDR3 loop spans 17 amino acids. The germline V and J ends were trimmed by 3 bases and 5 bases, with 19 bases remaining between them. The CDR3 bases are TGTGCCACCAGTGATACCCCGGGTAGGGGGGGAGATCAGCCCCAGCATTTT. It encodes CATSDTPGRGGDQPQHF.